The 20 T cell receptor beta chains below come from one sample, sequenced in a study of blood T cells in healthy people across ages. Through a sample-barcoded 5' primer and a J-beta primer mix, a second PCR was run for about 6 to 11 cycles. TCRdb fed the 5' RACE reads into MiXCR, producing one record per CDR3 protein. There are 1.4 million or so distinct CDR3 sequences in the sample; 40% to 45% occur only once, and around 4% lies in the top ten. The sequencing input was blood. These receptor sequences come from a woman aged 18-30 years in good health.

This clonotype was observed a few times. The V call is TRBV5-1, the J call TRBJ2-7, with D perhaps TRBD1 (5 bases). This CDR3 has 14 residues. Trimming took 0 bases from V and 2 from J, leaving 9 bases between them. Germline V gives CDR1 SGHRS, CDR2 YFSETQ. DNA of the CDR3: TGCGCCAGCAGCTTGGACAGGTTTCCCTACGAGCAGTACTTC. This gives the protein CASSLDRFPYEQYF.

The chain is built from TRBV12-3 or TRBV12-4 and TRBJ1-2; the match to TRBD1 covers 7 bases. The CDR3 loop spans 15 amino acids. V lost 11 bases to trimming and J lost 4 bases; unmatched junction nucleotides: 16. As DNA, the CDR3 is TGTGCCGGCATTATTACGACAGGGAGCGTCTATGGCTACACCTTC. Amino acid sequence: CAGIITTGSVYGYTF.

This clonotype occurred a few times. This CDR3 is CASSRVQWTQETQYF. The CDR3 DNA reads as TGTGCCAGCAGTAGAGTACAGTGGACTCAAGAGACCCAGTACTTC. The rearrangement links TRBV12-3 or TRBV12-4 to TRBJ2-5, with TRBD2 as a possible D gene (5 bases). Trimming cost V 5 bases and J 2 bases, with 15 bases left between them. CDR3 size: 15 residues.

This clonotype was counted a few times. The chain links TRBV7-2 to TRBJ2-3, with TRBD2 as a possible D gene (6 bases). Germline V gives CDR1 SGHTA, CDR2 FQGNSA. This CDR3 contains 12 residues. Trimming left V 5 bases short and J 4 bases short, with 7 bases between. The CDR3 reads CASSRRADTQYF. In DNA, the CDR3 is TGTGCCAGCAGCCGGAGGGCAGATACGCAGTATTTT.

This chain's CDR3 is CASSLEDRNTGELFF. CDR3 coding DNA: TGTGCCAGCAGCTTAGAGGACAGGAACACCGGGGAGCTGTTTTTT. This chain uses TRBV7-9 with TRBJ2-2, with D maybe TRBD1 (6 bases). The CDR3 is made up of 15 amino acids. Germline assignment: CDR1 SEHNR and CDR2 FQNEAQ (reference sequence). V lost 1 base and J lost 1, with 7 bases in between.

The J gene is TRBJ2-1, the V gene TRBV7-9; D unclear. In germline, CDR1 is SEHNR, CDR2 FQNEAQ (reference sequence). The CDR3 totals 13 residues. V gave up 2 bases and J gave up 5 bases, with 7 bases separating them. CDR3 amino acids: CASSLMADNEQFF. The CDR3 DNA sequence: TGTGCCAGCAGCTTAATGGCGGACAATGAGCAGTTCTTC.

In this sample, this clonotype turned up a few times. The CDR3 protein is CASSWASGRYEQFF. CDR3 nucleotides: TGCGCCAGCAGTTGGGCTAGCGGGAGGTACGAGCAGTTCTTC. This chain links TRBV5-1 with TRBJ2-1, with 11 nucleotides matching TRBD2. Trimming cost V 5 bases and J 10 bases; bases outside gene matches: 8. The CDR3 consists of 14 residues. Germline V gene lookup returns CDR1 SGHRS and CDR2 YFSETQ.

The V call is TRBV6-2 or TRBV6-3, the J call TRBJ2-1; D is perhaps TRBD2 (7 bases). CDR3 length: 15 amino acids. V lost 2 bases and J lost 7, with 15 bases in between. Germline V gene data show CDR1 as MNHEY and CDR2 as SVGEGT. DNA for the CDR3: TGTGCCAGCAGTTACCGGGTGGGGGGGCGGAATGAGCAGTTCTTC. Protein sequence: CASSYRVGGRNEQFF.

In its sample, this clonotype was seen a few times. The rearrangement joins TRBV5-1 to TRBJ2-5; 7 nucleotides align to TRBD2. Germline V gene sequence: CDR1 SGHRS, CDR2 YFSETQ. The CDR3 has 14 residues. With V trimmed by 0 bases and J by 5 bases, 4 bases remained unmatched. CDR3 sequence (DNA): TGCGCCAGCAGCTTGGGTGTCGGGAGGGAGACCCAGTACTTC. It encodes CASSLGVGRETQYF.

This chain links TRBV28 with TRBJ2-1, with 14 nucleotides matching TRBD2. Germline V CDR1 and CDR2: MDHEN, SYDVKM. This CDR3 region has 14 residues. The V and J ends lost 6 bases and 9 bases, in that order; junction bases with no gene match: 4. The CDR3 nucleotides are TGTGCCAGCAGAAGGACTAGCGGGAGGTTTGAGCAGTTCTTC. This codes for CASRRTSGRFEQFF. Filled out from reference TRBV28 and TRBJ2-1, the complete variable domain reads DVKVTQSSRYLVKRTGEKVFLECVQDMDHENMFWYRQDPGLGLRLIYFSYDVKMKEKGDIPEGYSVSREKKERFSLILESASTNQTSMYLCASRRTSGRFEQFFGPGTRLTVL.

The V call is TRBV20-1, the J call TRBJ2-7; TRBD2 agrees at 16 bases. Germline trimming cut 0 bases from V and 2 bases from J; bases unmatched to any gene: 4. The germline V gene encodes CDR1 DFQATT and CDR2 SNEGSKA (reference sequence). The CDR3 length is 17 residues. The CDR3 nucleotides read TGCAGTGCTAGAGACCCGGGACTAGCGGGAGGGACCTACGAGCAGTACTTC. Encoded protein: CSARDPGLAGGTYEQYF.

The chain uses TRBV29-1 and TRBJ2-3; no reliable D call. V lost 8 bases and J 2 bases, leaving 8 bases between the germline ends. Germline assignment: CDR1 SQVTM and CDR2 ANQGSEA. The CDR3 extends over 11 amino acids. As DNA, the CDR3 is TGCAGCTACCGAACCACAGATACGCAGTATTTT. It codes for CSYRTTDTQYF.

The chain links TRBV7-2 to TRBJ2-2; 8 bases fit TRBD2. CDR3 length: 16 amino acids. With 2 bases clipped from V and 6 bases from J, the junction kept 8 bases outside the gene matches. Looked up from germline, CDR1 is SGHTA and CDR2 is FQGNSA. In DNA form, the CDR3 reads TGTGCCAGCAGCTTAAACCCAGCGGGGGTATCCGGGGAGCTGTTTTTT. Protein sequence: CASSLNPAGVSGELFF.

J is TRBJ2-1 and V is TRBV4-3, with 9 positions matching TRBD2. Germline-derived CDR1 and CDR2 are LGHNA and YSLEER. The junction had 10 bases not matched to a gene; V was cut back by 3 bases and J by 4 bases. CDR3 size: 17 residues. The CDR3 reads CASSHDRASGTYNEQFF. The CDR3 bases are TGCGCCAGCAGCCATGATAGGGCTAGCGGGACTTACAATGAGCAGTTCTTC.

V usage is TRBV6-6 and J usage is TRBJ1-1; D may be TRBD1 (5 bases). The CDR3 is made up of 15 amino acids. CDR1 is MNHNY, CDR2 SVGAGI, per germline (reference sequence). V was clipped by 0 bases and J by 1 base, with 9 bases between them. The CDR3 here is CASSYSGGGNTEAFF. The DNA of the CDR3 is TGTGCCAGCAGTTACTCGGGTGGGGGGAACACTGAAGCTTTCTTT.

This clonotype was counted a few times. The rearrangement joins TRBV20-1 to TRBJ1-2, with a tentative D call TRBD1 (5 bases). Per the germline V gene, CDR1 is DFQATT and CDR2 is SNEGSKA (reference sequence). V was shortened by 3 bases and J by 4 bases, with 12 bases between the two germline ends. This CDR3 has 13 residues. The CDR3 sequence: CSASWGNRYGYTF. Here the CDR3 DNA reads TGCAGTGCTAGTTGGGGCAATCGCTATGGCTACACCTTC.

The table lists this clonotype with a few counts. The CDR3 region is CASSQGTGQEAFF. In nucleotides, the CDR3 is TGCGCCAGCAGCCAAGGAACGGGACAGGAAGCTTTCTTT. The rearrangement joins TRBV4-3 to TRBJ1-1, with TRBD1 matching over 7 bases. CDR3 length: 13 amino acids. With 1 base clipped from V and 8 bases from J, the junction kept 4 bases outside the gene matches. The germline gives CDR1 LGHNA, CDR2 YSLEER.

This clonotype was seen a few times. This chain uses TRBV20-1 with TRBJ1-4; no clear D. Germline loops: CDR1 DFQATT, CDR2 SNEGSKA (reference sequence). CDR3 length: 16 amino acids. The V gene lost 6 bases and the J gene lost 0 bases, with 17 bases spanning the gap. CDR3 in amino acids: CSAKRRIGATNEKLFF. CDR3 coding DNA: TGCAGTGCCAAGAGGAGGATCGGGGCAACTAATGAAAAACTGTTTTTT.

The chain uses TRBV20-1 and TRBJ1-5, with D unresolved. Between the trimmed V and J ends, which lost 6 bases and 9 bases, there was a span of 15 bases. The CDR3 totals 12 residues. Germline V lookup: CDR1 DFQATT, CDR2 SNEGSKA (reference sequence). The CDR3 DNA reads as TGCAGTGCGAGGAGGGCGCTGGGGCCCCAGCATTTT. Translation: CSARRALGPQHF.

This clonotype was recorded a few times. The chain uses TRBV7-2 and TRBJ2-3; D not resolved. Germline loops: CDR1 SGHTA, CDR2 FQGNSA. With 3 bases removed from V and 8 bases from J, the gap between germline ends came to 12 bases. The CDR3 is made up of 13 amino acids. The CDR3 DNA reads TGTGCCAGCAGCTTTGGGGATTTAAGTACGCAGTATTTT. Encoded protein: CASSFGDLSTQYF.